Sequencing of this TCR beta chain was carried out in a study of identical twins. CDR3 length equals 15 residues. Per the germline V gene, CDR1 is LGHDT and CDR2 is YNNKEL (reference sequence). V lost 3 bases to trimming and J lost 9 bases; unmatched junction nucleotides: 10. MiXCR, applied by TCRdb to the 5' RACE reads, yields one record per CDR3 protein. The sample has 430,000 or so distinct CDR3 sequences, more than 20% seen once. This sample also belongs to another study, concerning T cells expressing NK-cell markers. According to that study: The TCR beta repertoires were obtained from sorted CD3+CD56+NKG2C+, CD3+CD56+NKG2C- and CD3+CD56-NKG2C+ T cells. Dominant NKG2C+ clonotypes in five to seven donors made up about 1.0-7.0% of CD8+ T cells.

V usage is TRBV3-1 and J usage is TRBJ2-1, with TRBD2 matching over 8 bases. The sample comprised CD4+ T cells sorted from blood. This TCR came from a woman between 18 and 29 years old in good health. The CDR3 reads CASSHSGGPASEQFF. Written as DNA, the CDR3 is TGTGCCAGCAGCCACTCGGGGGGGCCAGCGAGTGAGCAGTTCTTC.